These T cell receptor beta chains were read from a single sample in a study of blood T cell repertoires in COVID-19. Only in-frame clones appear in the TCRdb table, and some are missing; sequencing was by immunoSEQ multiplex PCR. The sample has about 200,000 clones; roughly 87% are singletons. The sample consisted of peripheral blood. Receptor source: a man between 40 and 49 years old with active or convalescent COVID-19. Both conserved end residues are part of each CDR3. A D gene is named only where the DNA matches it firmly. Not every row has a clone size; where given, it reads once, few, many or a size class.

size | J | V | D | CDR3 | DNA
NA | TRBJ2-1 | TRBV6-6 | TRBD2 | CASSYRLAGVDNEQFF | TGTGCCAGCAGTTACCGACTAGCGGGGGTTGACAATGAGCAGTTCTTC
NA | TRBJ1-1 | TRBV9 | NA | CASSTSLMNTEAFF | TGTGCCAGCAGCACTTCACTGATGAACACTGAAGCTTTCTTT
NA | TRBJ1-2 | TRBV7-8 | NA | CASSAGLGLNYGYTF | TGTGCCAGCAGCGCCGGCCTGGGACTCAACTATGGCTACACCTTC
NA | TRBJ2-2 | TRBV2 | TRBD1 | CAGSPGQGTSGELFF | TGTGCCGGATCCCCGGGACAGGGAACGTCCGGGGAGCTGTTTTTT
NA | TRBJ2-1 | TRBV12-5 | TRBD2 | CAGSSGSNEQFF | TGTGCTGGGTCTAGCGGGAGCAATGAGCAGTTCTTC
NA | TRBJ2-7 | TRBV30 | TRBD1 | CALVADRVYEQYF | TGTGCCTTAGTTGCGGACAGGGTCTACGAGCAGTACTTC
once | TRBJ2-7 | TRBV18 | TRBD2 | CASSPTGGNYEQYF | TGTGCCAGCTCACCGACGGGAGGAAACTACGAGCAGTACTTC
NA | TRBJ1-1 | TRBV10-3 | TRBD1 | CAISERDSQNTEAFF | TGTGCCATCAGTGAGAGGGACAGTCAGAACACTGAAGCTTTCTTT
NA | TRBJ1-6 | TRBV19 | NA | CASSDDRGSPLHF | TGTGCCAGTAGTGACGATCGCGGTTCACCCCTCCACTTT
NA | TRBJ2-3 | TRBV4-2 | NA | CASSQDLAGAYTQYF | TGTGCCAGCAGCCAAGATTTGGCGGGGGCCTATACGCAGTATTTT
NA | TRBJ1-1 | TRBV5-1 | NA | CASSLAGLWVSNTEAFF | TGCGCCAGCAGCTTGGCCGGACTGTGGGTCTCCAACACTGAAGCTTTCTTT